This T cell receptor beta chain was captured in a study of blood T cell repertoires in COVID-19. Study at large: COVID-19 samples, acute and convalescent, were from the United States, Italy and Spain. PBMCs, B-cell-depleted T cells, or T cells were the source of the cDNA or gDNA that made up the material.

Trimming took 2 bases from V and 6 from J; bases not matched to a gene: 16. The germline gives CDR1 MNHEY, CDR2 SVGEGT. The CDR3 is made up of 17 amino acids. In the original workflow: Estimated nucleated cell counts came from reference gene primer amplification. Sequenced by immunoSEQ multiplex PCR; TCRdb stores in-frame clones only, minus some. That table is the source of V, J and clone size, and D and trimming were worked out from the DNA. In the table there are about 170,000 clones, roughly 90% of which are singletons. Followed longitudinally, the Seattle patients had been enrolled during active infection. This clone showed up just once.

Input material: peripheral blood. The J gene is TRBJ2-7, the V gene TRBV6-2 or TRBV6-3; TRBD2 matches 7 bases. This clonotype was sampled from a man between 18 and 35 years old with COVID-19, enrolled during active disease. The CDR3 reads CASSYIRGGSLEGEQYF. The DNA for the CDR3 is TGTGCCAGCAGTTACATCCGGGGCGGGAGTTTGGAGGGCGAGCAGTACTTC.